These 22 T cell receptor beta chains were sequenced from one sample in a study of CD8 T cells in ankylosing spondylitis. From the 5' RACE reads, TCRdb called clonotypes with MiXCR, one entry per CDR3 protein. This repertoire shows 150,000 to 200,000 distinct CDR3 sequences, 10% to 15% found once; its top ten account for 11%. Sequenced sample: blood, either unsorted or a sorted T cell fraction (not recorded which). These receptors came from a female donor with ankylosing spondylitis or in good health (not recorded which).

The sample holds one count of this clonotype. With a much larger clone just one base away, this may be a read error. The J gene is TRBJ2-3, the V gene TRBV7-3, with TRBD1 matching 7 bases. The length of the CDR3 is 14 residues. Looked up from germline, CDR1 is SGHTA and CDR2 is FQGTGA. The CDR3 is CAGSRDRGTDTQYF. The CDR3 bases are TGTGCCGGCAGCCGTGACAGGGGCACAGATACGCAGTATTTT.

Only a few counts were recorded for this clonotype. The rearrangement joins TRBV15 to TRBJ2-5; D perhaps matches TRBD1 (6 bases). This CDR3 spans 16 amino acids. CDR1 and CDR2 (germline): LNHNV, YYDKDF (reference sequence). V lost 1 base and J 1 base, leaving 13 bases between the germline ends. The CDR3 here is CATSRGTEGPQETQYF. As DNA, the CDR3 is TGTGCCACCAGCAGAGGGACAGAAGGACCCCAAGAGACCCAGTACTTC.

Many counts were recorded for this clonotype. The chain joins TRBV24-1 to TRBJ2-7; 7 positions match TRBD1. The length of the CDR3 is 14 residues. With 12 bases clipped from V and 3 bases from J, the junction kept 13 bases outside the gene matches. Germline CDR1 KGHDR, CDR2 SFDVKD. CDR3 coding DNA: TGTGCCCACCTTGGGACAGTTTACAACTACGAGCAGTACTTC. Protein sequence: CAHLGTVYNYEQYF.

This clonotype showed up many times. The chain links TRBV7-6 to TRBJ1-4; D is ambiguous. The V end lost 5 bases, the J end lost 0 bases, and 13 bases lay between the germline ends. This CDR3 is 16 amino acids long. Germline lookup yields CDR1 SGHVS and CDR2 FNYEAQ. CDR3 region: CASSPFTAATNEKLFF. The CDR3 nucleotides are TGTGCCAGCAGCCCGTTTACAGCAGCAACTAATGAAAAACTGTTTTTT.

This clonotype was seen at least ten times. V usage is TRBV6-1 and J usage is TRBJ1-5; D remains unclear. Germline V gene sequence: CDR1 MNHNS, CDR2 SASEGT. The CDR3 spans 15 residues. V was shortened by 6 bases and J by 3 bases, with 15 bases between the two germline ends. CDR3 sequence (DNA): TGTGCCAGCAGCCGACGCCAAGGTGACAATCAGCCCCAGCATTTT. This translates into CASSRRQGDNQPQHF.

This clonotype was detected a few times. The genes are TRBV5-1 and TRBJ2-2, with a possible D match to TRBD1 (6 bases). The V gene lost 3 bases and the J gene lost 0 bases, with 9 bases spanning the gap. CDR3 length: 15 amino acids. Germline CDR1 and CDR2: SGHRS and YFSETQ. The CDR3 coding sequence is TGCGCCAGCAGCTCGGGACAATCGAACACCGGGGAGCTGTTTTTT. Its translation is CASSSGQSNTGELFF.

In this sample, this clonotype turned up a few times. V usage is TRBV5-1 and J usage is TRBJ2-7; 9 bases are a match to TRBD2. The CDR3 is made up of 16 amino acids. The V gene end was trimmed by 0 bases and the J gene end by 4 bases; junction bases not matched to a gene: 8. Germline V gene lookup returns CDR1 SGHRS and CDR2 YFSETQ. CDR3 DNA: TGCGCCAGCAGCTTGGAACCGGGACTAGCAGTTTACGAGCAGTACTTC. Amino acids: CASSLEPGLAVYEQYF.

This clonotype was found many times. The rearrangement joins TRBV12-3 or TRBV12-4 to TRBJ1-5, with 8 bases matching TRBD1. Trimming took 3 bases from V and 5 from J; bases not matched to a gene: 6. The CDR3 sequence is 15 residues long. As DNA, the CDR3 is TGTGCCAGCAGTTTTGGACAGGGAGGGGATCAGCCCCAGCATTTT. Residues: CASSFGQGGDQPQHF.

At least ten counts were recorded for this clonotype. The chain recombines TRBV12-3 or TRBV12-4 with TRBJ2-1, with a tentative D call TRBD1 (6 bases). The length of the CDR3 is 13 residues. The V and J ends lost 8 bases and 2 bases respectively, with 10 bases between them. The CDR3 here is CASARGPYNEQFF. The DNA for the CDR3 is TGTGCCAGCGCCAGGGGACCCTACAATGAGCAGTTCTTC.

This clonotype showed up just once. This sequence may be a read error, since a much larger clone differs from it by one base. V is TRBV7-2 and J is TRBJ2-1, with 9 positions matching TRBD2. Germline V gene lookup returns CDR1 SGHTA and CDR2 FQGNSA. This CDR3 is 16 amino acids long. V shed 1 base, J shed 5 bases, and the junction held 6 bases outside the gene matches. Written as DNA, the CDR3 is TGTGCCAGCAGCTTAGTTTCTAGCGGGGCCCACAATGAGCAGTTCTTC. Encoded protein: CASSLVSSGAHNEQFF.

This clonotype was seen many times. The chain links TRBV6-6 to TRBJ1-6, with 10 bases lining up with TRBD1. The CDR3 runs to 13 residues. The V gene end was trimmed by 6 bases and the J gene end by 8 bases; junction bases not matched to a gene: 1. Germline V gives CDR1 MNHNY, CDR2 SVGAGI (reference sequence). The CDR3 DNA is TGTGCCAGCAGCGGGACAGGGGATTCACCCCTCCACTTT. The encoded protein is CASSGTGDSPLHF.

This clonotype was seen repeatedly, ten times or more. The chain employs TRBV5-6 and TRBJ1-5; D gene unclear. Trimming took off 3 bases at V and 4 bases at J, with 17 bases between the two ends. Per the germline V gene, CDR1 is SGHDT and CDR2 is YYEEEE. CDR3 length: 16 amino acids. CDR3: CASSSSLVVRNQPQHF. DNA of the CDR3: TGTGCCAGCAGCTCCTCGTTAGTGGTCAGGAATCAGCCCCAGCATTTT.

At least ten counts were recorded for this clonotype. CDR3 sequence (DNA): TGTGCCAGCAGTATACAGGGATCTGGGGCCAACGTCCTGACTTTC. Protein product: CASSIQGSGANVLTF. V gene TRBV7-2 combines with J gene TRBJ2-6, with a tentative D call TRBD1 (6 bases). V lost 6 bases, J lost 1 base, and 10 bases lay in between. Germline V gene sequence: CDR1 SGHTA, CDR2 FQGNSA. This CDR3 comprises 15 residues.

This clonotype was picked up many times. The DNA of the CDR3 is TGTGCCAGCTCGGGTTCGAGCGAGTACACCGGGGAGCTGTTTTTT. It yields the protein CASSGSSEYTGELFF. V is TRBV6-1 and J is TRBJ2-2, with D uncertain. CDR3 length: 15 amino acids. Germline values: CDR1 MNHNS, CDR2 SASEGT. Trimming pared 8 bases from V and 3 bases from J, leaving 16 bases between.

This clonotype was seen at least ten times. The CDR3, as DNA: TGTGCCAGCAGCCAAGGCGGGGGGCTAGCGGGAGACTACGAGCAGTACTTC. Amino acid sequence: CASSQGGGLAGDYEQYF. The rearrangement joins TRBV14 to TRBJ2-7; TRBD2 matches 10 bases. The CDR3 is 17 residues long. Germline-derived CDR1 and CDR2 are SGHDN and FVKESK. Unmatched junction bases numbered 9, after V lost 1 base and J lost 3 bases.

This sequence joins TRBV12-3 or TRBV12-4 and TRBJ2-2; 7 nucleotides line up with TRBD1. The length of the CDR3 is 15 residues. V trimming: 2 bases; J trimming: 7 bases; junction bases outside the gene matches: 7. DNA for the CDR3: TGTGCCAGCAGTTTATCTACAGGGGACAGCGGGGAGCTGTTTTTT. This encodes CASSLSTGDSGELFF.

The chain recombines TRBV5-1 with TRBJ2-7, with 8 bases lining up with TRBD2. The CDR3 is made up of 15 amino acids. Trimming removed 2 bases from V and 5 bases from J; junction bases left unmatched: 9. From germline, CDR1 is SGHRS and CDR2 YFSETQ. Here the CDR3 DNA reads TGCGCCAGCAGCTTCCACGGGACTAGTCTTGACGAGCAGTACTTC. It specifies CASSFHGTSLDEQYF.

The chain employs TRBV7-3 and TRBJ1-6; 7 bases line up with TRBD1. With 3 bases clipped from V and 8 bases from J, the junction kept 1 base outside the gene matches. This CDR3 has 13 residues. Germline loops: CDR1 SGHTA, CDR2 FQGTGA. CDR3 DNA sequence: TGTGCCAGCAGCTTCGACAGGGATTCACCCCTCCACTTT. The encoded protein is CASSFDRDSPLHF.

The rearrangement uses TRBV15 and TRBJ1-5; D not resolved. Germline CDR1 and CDR2: LNHNV and YYDKDF (reference sequence). Trimming removed 1 base from V and 9 bases from J, with 16 bases in between. This CDR3 contains 15 residues. CDR3 in DNA: TGTGCCACCAGCAGAGGGGGAGGCAGAGGGTCGCCCCAGCATTTT. Translated: CATSRGGGRGSPQHF. The full variable domain, its missing parts supplied by reference TRBV15 and TRBJ1-5, is DAMVIQNPRYQVTQFGKPVTLSCSQTLNHNVMYWYQQKSSQAPKLLFHYYDKDFNNEADTPDNFQSRRPNTSFCFLDIRSPGLGDTAMYLCATSRGGGRGSPQHFGDGTRLSIL.

The V and J genes are TRBV30 and TRBJ1-2, with 7 positions matching TRBD1. V shed 4 bases and J 3 bases; nucleotides not matched to a gene: 11. The CDR3 loop spans 15 amino acids. CDR1 GTSNPN and CDR2 SVGIG come from the germline V gene (reference sequence). The CDR3 reads CAWTTTGVGHYGYTF. The CDR3 DNA reads TGTGCCTGGACGACAACAGGGGTCGGTCACTATGGCTACACCTTC.

The chain combines TRBV30 with TRBJ2-6; the match to TRBD1 covers 11 bases. The germline gives CDR1 GTSNPN, CDR2 SVGIG (reference sequence). This CDR3 is built from 17 residues. Losses at the gene ends were 2 bases for V and 4 bases for J; bases not matched to a gene: 7. The CDR3 sequence is CAWSRGTGGMGANVLTF. The CDR3 bases are TGTGCCTGGAGTCGGGGGACAGGGGGAATGGGGGCCAACGTCCTGACTTTC.

This clonotype has a count of ten or more. The J gene is TRBJ1-4, the V gene TRBV7-4, with D possibly matching TRBD1 (5 bases). Trimming cost V 2 bases and J 0 bases, with 13 bases left between them. The CDR3 consists of 17 residues. Germline values: CDR1 SGHVT, CDR2 SQSDAQ. The chain's CDR3 is CASSLTRDYATNEKLFF. CDR3 coding DNA: TGTGCCAGCAGCTTAACCAGGGACTATGCAACTAATGAAAAACTGTTTTTT.